The table lists the clone carrying this T cell receptor (beta chain) with a few counts. This sample was taken from a study of blood T cells in healthy people across ages. This CDR3 spans 12 amino acids. V was shortened by 6 bases and J by 1 base, with 6 bases between the two germline ends. From germline, CDR1 is SQVTM and CDR2 ANQGSEA. The use of a sample-barcoded 5' primer and a J-beta primer mix characterized a second PCR of roughly 6 to 12 cycles. TCRdb passed the 5' RACE reads through MiXCR, listing each CDR3 protein once. The profile covers about 1.1 million distinct CDR3 sequences, with roughly two fifths appearing a single time and about an eighth taken by the ten largest.

This chain uses TRBV29-1 with TRBJ2-2, with D unresolved. This clonotype originated in a man aged 18-30 years in good health. Sequenced: blood. The CDR3 region is CSVSMNTGELFF. CDR3 DNA sequence: TGCAGCGTATCAATGAACACCGGGGAGCTGTTTTTT.